This T cell receptor (beta chain) emerged from a study of beta chain features in type 1 diabetes. Study conclusions and caveats: cDNA sequencing could over-represent cells with high TCR expression.

Expressed TCRB transcripts were sequenced after all isolated RNA was converted to cDNA. Produced via immunoSEQ multiplex PCR; TCRdb's table is partial and in-frame only. The sample carries hundreds of thousands of clones, approximately 30% recorded once. There was one heparinised blood draw per donor, averaging roughly 110 mL. V was cut by 2 bases and J by 2 bases, with 6 bases left in between. Germline lookup yields CDR1 MDHEN and CDR2 SYDVKM. CDR3 length: 13 amino acids. This clone was counted between two and nine times. No antigen is known for it. The genes are TRBV28 and TRBJ1-2; unclear D gene. This clonotype originated in a man younger than 35 in good health. Sequenced sample: naive CD4+ T cells from blood. The CDR3 nucleotides read TGTGCCAGCAGTTTACAGCTGAACTATGGCTACACCTTC. This sequence encodes CASSLQLNYGYTF.